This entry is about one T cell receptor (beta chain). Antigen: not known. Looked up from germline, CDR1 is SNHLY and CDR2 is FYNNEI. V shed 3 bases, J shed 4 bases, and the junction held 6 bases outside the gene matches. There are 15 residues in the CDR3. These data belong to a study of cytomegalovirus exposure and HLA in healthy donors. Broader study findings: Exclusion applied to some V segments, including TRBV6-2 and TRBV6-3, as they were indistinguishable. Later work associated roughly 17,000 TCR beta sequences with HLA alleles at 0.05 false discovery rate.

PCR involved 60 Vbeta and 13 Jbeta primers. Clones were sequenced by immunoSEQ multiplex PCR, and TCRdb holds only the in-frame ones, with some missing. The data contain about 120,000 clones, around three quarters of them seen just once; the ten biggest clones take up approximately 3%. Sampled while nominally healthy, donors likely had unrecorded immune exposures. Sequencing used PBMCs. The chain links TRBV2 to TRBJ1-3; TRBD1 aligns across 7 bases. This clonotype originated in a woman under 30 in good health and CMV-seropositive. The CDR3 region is CASSEEGAEGNTIYF. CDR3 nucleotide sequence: TGTGCCAGCAGTGAGGAGGGGGCGGAAGGAAACACCATATATTTT.